One and the same sample provided the 14 T cell receptor beta chains below, sequenced in a study of blood T cells in healthy people across ages (dated by TCRdb to between 2014 and 2017). The library came from 5' RACE. The run used an Illumina HiSeq 2500. A second PCR of about 6 to 11 cycles was performed with a sample-barcoded 5' primer and a J-beta primer mix. TCRdb reworked the public reads: Q25 trimming with fastp, MiXCR clone assembly, productive beta chains retained. Rows with a matching CDR3 protein are joined into one entry that keeps the most common DNA and genes. The sample table records 650,000 to 1,000,000 distinct CDR3 sequences; 30% to 45% of these occur just once. The top ten constitute 10% to 15% of the sample. The sample was blood. These receptors were obtained from a man younger than 30 in good health.

The V call is TRBV4-3, the J call TRBJ1-3; D is unclear. V was cut by 2 bases and J by 0 bases, with 11 bases left in between. The CDR3 length is 16 residues. Germline CDR1 and CDR2: LGHNA and YSLEER. CDR3 sequence (DNA): TGCGCCAGCAGCCAAACGGCGGGGTACTCTGGAAACACCATATATTTT. Translating it yields CASSQTAGYSGNTIYF.

This rearrangement joins TRBV19 to TRBJ2-2; a possible D gene is TRBD2 (5 bases). The CDR3 is 14 amino acids. Germline CDR1 and CDR2: LNHDA and SQIVND (reference sequence). V was pared by 7 bases and J by 3 bases, with 12 bases between. Written as DNA, the CDR3 is TGTGCCAGTACCGAGGGATCGTACACCGGGGAGCTGTTTTTT. It translates to CASTEGSYTGELFF.

This clonotype was seen only a few times. The rearrangement uses TRBV7-2 and TRBJ1-2; D not certain. The germline V gene has CDR1 SGHTA and CDR2 FQGNSA. The CDR3 has 15 residues. Trimming removed 6 bases from V and 3 bases from J, with 17 bases in between. In DNA form, the CDR3 reads TGTGCCAGCAGAAGTTACCCGAAGACCGACTATGGCTACACCTTC. As protein: CASRSYPKTDYGYTF.

The V call is TRBV9, the J call TRBJ2-7; D is possibly TRBD2 (6 bases). V shed 0 bases and J shed 7 bases, with 23 bases lying between them. The CDR3 is 17 amino acids. The germline gives CDR1 SGDLS, CDR2 YYNGEE. CDR3 sequence reads: CASSVDRRGGVYNEQYF. CDR3 DNA sequence: TGTGCCAGCAGCGTAGATCGGAGGGGTGGGGTCTACAATGAGCAGTACTTC.

The chain links TRBV6-1 to TRBJ2-7, with D possibly being TRBD1 (7 bases). Judging by the DNA end, TRBJ2-5 fits better; the J call may be wrong. The length of the CDR3 is 14 residues. Germline CDR1 MNHNS, CDR2 SASEGT. CDR3 nucleotides: TGTGCCACCAGATTACCGACAGGGAGGAAGACCCAGTACTTC. This gives the protein CATRLPTGRKTQYF.

There are a few counts of this clonotype. The rearrangement uses TRBV20-1 and TRBJ2-4; 7 positions agree with TRBD1. The germline gives CDR1 DFQATT, CDR2 SNEGSKA (reference sequence). The CDR3 consists of 15 residues. V lost 4 bases, J lost 0 bases, and 6 bases stayed unmatched. CDR3 in DNA: TGCAGTGCTACCGACAGGGACCTAGCCAAAAACATTCAGTACTTC. It specifies CSATDRDLAKNIQYF.

V usage is TRBV29-1 and J usage is TRBJ2-2; D not resolved. From germline, CDR1 is SQVTM and CDR2 ANQGSEA. This CDR3 region has 15 residues. Trimming removed 4 bases from V and 0 bases from J, with 12 bases in between. The CDR3 bases are TGCAGCGTTGTTCCGGTAGTGACGAACACCGGGGAGCTGTTTTTT. Residues: CSVVPVVTNTGELFF.

This clonotype was counted between two and nine times. This chain joins TRBV6-2 or TRBV6-3 and TRBJ2-5, with 7 bases matching TRBD2. Germline V gene data show CDR1 as MNHEY and CDR2 as SVGEGT. This CDR3 has 15 amino acids. V lost 5 bases and J lost 3; bases outside the gene matches: 9. The CDR3 DNA reads as TGTGCCAGCAGTCGACCGGGGGACTACAAAGAGACCCAGTACTTC. Residues: CASSRPGDYKETQYF.

This clonotype was observed a few times. The CDR3 sequence: CASRRTSGAQETQYF. The CDR3 DNA follows: TGCGCCAGCAGAAGGACTAGCGGGGCCCAAGAGACCCAGTACTTC. The chain has TRBV10-2 and TRBJ2-5; 12 nucleotides line up with TRBD2. The V gene end was trimmed by 6 bases and the J gene end by 1 base; junction bases not matched to a gene: 3. Germline-derived CDR1 and CDR2 are WSHSY and SAAADI. This CDR3 has 15 amino acids.

The gene calls are TRBV3-1 and TRBJ1-1; D possibly corresponds to TRBD1 (5 bases). V lost 2 bases, J lost 3 bases, and 7 bases lay in between. The CDR3 loop spans 13 amino acids. From germline, CDR1 is LGHDT and CDR2 YNNKEL (reference sequence). In nucleotides, the CDR3 is TGTGCCAGCAGCCAACGGGGGGACACTGAAGCTTTCTTT. Protein product: CASSQRGDTEAFF.

This clonotype has a handful of counts. The chain employs TRBV5-6 and TRBJ2-7, with D possibly matching TRBD2 (6 bases). Trimming pared 4 bases from V and 1 base from J, leaving 18 bases between. Per germline, CDR1 SGHDT and CDR2 YYEEEE. The CDR3 sequence is 16 residues long. CDR3 region: CASSGTGTGFSYEQYF. For the CDR3, the DNA is TGTGCCAGCAGCGGGACTGGGACGGGTTTTTCCTACGAGCAGTACTTC.

Comments on this clonotype: The junction departs from germline at one end; a sequencing error may be responsible. V usage is TRBV12-3 or TRBV12-4 and J usage is TRBJ2-3, with 11 bases fitting TRBD2. This CDR3 is 14 amino acids long. CDR3 in DNA: TGTGCCAGCATTTTAGCGGGGGGGTTGGATACGCAGTATTTT. Translation gives CASILAGGLDTQYF.

This clonotype was observed once. The rearrangement joins TRBV20-1 to TRBJ2-4; a possible D gene is TRBD2 (5 bases). The CDR3 spans 16 residues. CDR1 and CDR2 from the germline V gene are DFQATT and SNEGSKA (reference sequence). Trimming removed 0 bases from V and 13 bases from J, with 25 bases in between. CDR3 region: CSARDSLAVSVDGQYF. DNA for the CDR3: TGCAGTGCTAGAGATAGTCTAGCCGTTTCTGTGGATGGGCAGTACTTC.

The V call is TRBV4-3, the J call TRBJ2-5; D gene uncertain. CDR1 LGHNA and CDR2 YSLEER come from the germline V gene. The germline V and J ends were trimmed by 0 bases and 5 bases, with 7 bases remaining between them. The CDR3 consists of 13 residues. The CDR3 is CASSQDFKETQYF. The DNA for the CDR3 is TGCGCCAGCAGCCAAGATTTTAAGGAGACCCAGTACTTC.